Listed below are T cell receptor beta chains from one sample, sequenced in a study of T cell responses to AZD1222 COVID-19 vaccine. Produced via immunoSEQ multiplex PCR; TCRdb's table is partial and in-frame only. The top ten hold 2.8% of the sample, which has under 100,000 clones, about 88% seen once. The sample consisted of peripheral blood, taken on day 0 of AZD1222 vaccination. These TCRs come from an adult in good health. The CDR3 runs from the conserved cysteine through the conserved F or W. The D gene is left open where the match is weak. Not every row has a clone size; where given, it reads once, few, many or a size class.

J gene	CDR3 length	clone size	D gene	V gene	CDR3 protein	CDR3 DNA
TRBJ2-3	13	.	TRBD1	TRBV6-1	CASSEDRGNTQYF	TGTGCCAGCAGTGAAGACAGGGGAAATACGCAGTATTTT
TRBJ2-7	16	.	TRBD2	TRBV11-2	CASSLALTSGVNEQYF	TGTGCCAGCAGCTTAGCCTTGACTAGCGGGGTTAACGAGCAGTACTTC
TRBJ1-3	13	few	TRBD1	TRBV6-5	CASSDRVGNTIYF	TGTGCCAGCAGCGACAGGGTTGGAAACACCATATATTTT
TRBJ2-6	17	.	TRBD1	TRBV6-2/TRBV6-3	CASSYGQGAPGANVLTF	TGTGCCAGCAGTTACGGGCAGGGGGCGCCAGGGGCCAACGTCCTGACTTTC
TRBJ1-1	15	.	.	TRBV5-6	CASSLAGQRNTEAFF	TGTGCCAGCAGCTTGGCTGGACAAAGGAACACTGAAGCTTTCTTT
TRBJ1-1	17	.	TRBD1	TRBV5-4	CASSLTGTGPMNTEAFF	TGTGCCAGCAGCTTAACCGGGACAGGGCCCATGAACACTGAAGCTTTCTTT
TRBJ1-2	17	.	TRBD1	TRBV18	CASSPGPGTGRHYGYTF	TGTGCCAGCTCACCAGGACCCGGGACAGGGAGGCACTATGGCTACACCTTC
TRBJ1-1	13	.	.	TRBV7-2	CASSLDSYTEAFF	TGTGCCAGCAGCCTGGACAGTTACACTGAAGCTTTCTTT
TRBJ1-1	14	.	.	TRBV18	CASSDLNLNTEAFF	TGTGCCAGCTCTGATCTAAACCTCAACACTGAAGCTTTCTTT
TRBJ1-5	14	.	.	TRBV19	CASSIDRGNQPQHF	TGTGCCAGTAGTATAGACAGGGGAAATCAGCCCCAGCATTTT
TRBJ1-4	14	.	.	TRBV10-2	CASSKTEYNEKLFF	TGCGCCAGCTCGAAGACGGAATATAATGAAAAACTGTTTTTT
TRBJ1-2	14	.	TRBD1	TRBV9	CASSVEQGTNGYTF	TGTGCCAGCAGCGTAGAACAGGGGACGAATGGCTACACCTTC
TRBJ1-2	15	.	.	TRBV3-1/TRBV3-2	CASSPHGRPNYGYTF	TGTGCCAGCAGCCCCCATGGTCGTCCGAACTATGGCTACACCTTC
TRBJ1-2	12	.	.	TRBV11-3	CASSSGFYGYTF	TGTGCCAGCAGCTCGGGGTTCTATGGCTACACCTTC
TRBJ1-2	16	.	TRBD1	TRBV7-2	CASSQRPGGMKYGYTF	TGTGCCAGCAGCCAAAGGCCAGGGGGGATGAAGTATGGCTACACCTTC
TRBJ1-4	14	.	TRBD1	TRBV30	CAWTRGQGYEKLFF	TGTGCCTGGACGCGTGGACAGGGGTATGAAAAACTGTTTTTT
TRBJ1-4	15	.	.	TRBV6-5	CASSYAGGPNEKLFF	TGTGCCAGCAGTTACGCTGGGGGTCCTAATGAAAAACTGTTTTTT
TRBJ1-3	15	.	TRBD1	TRBV9	CASSVEAGGFNTIYF	TGTGCCAGCAGCGTAGAGGCAGGGGGCTTTAACACCATATATTTT
TRBJ2-2	16	few	.	TRBV14	CASSQKTATNTGELFF	TGTGCCAGCAGCCAAAAGACCGCCACGAACACCGGGGAGCTGTTTTTT
TRBJ1-5	15	once	.	TRBV19	CASTQAWGSHQPQHF	TGTGCCAGTACCCAAGCCTGGGGCTCCCATCAGCCCCAGCATTTT
TRBJ2-3	14	.	TRBD1	TRBV29-1	CSVRGRRGTDTQYF	TGCAGCGTTAGGGGGCGTCGAGGCACAGATACGCAGTATTTT
TRBJ1-5	12	few	.	TRBV7-9	CASSAVGEPQHF	TGTGCCAGCAGCGCCGTTGGGGAGCCCCAGCATTTT
TRBJ1-1	15	.	TRBD1	TRBV5-1	CASSPWEGANTEAFF	TGCGCCAGCAGCCCCTGGGAGGGGGCGAACACTGAAGCTTTCTTT
TRBJ1-6	13	.	TRBD1	TRBV28	CASKQGAGSPLHF	TGTGCCAGCAAGCAGGGGGCAGGTTCACCCCTCCACTTT
TRBJ1-4	14	.	.	TRBV6-2/TRBV6-3	CASSRSEGWEKLFF	TGTGCCAGCAGTCGCTCGGAAGGTTGGGAAAAACTGTTTTTT
TRBJ2-7	16	.	.	TRBV11-3	CASSLEFRGGTYEQYF	TGTGCCAGCAGCTTAGAGTTTCGGGGCGGTACCTACGAGCAGTACTTC
TRBJ1-2	13	few	.	TRBV3-1/TRBV3-2	CASRGSFNYGYTF	TGTGCCAGCAGAGGATCCTTTAACTATGGCTACACCTTC
TRBJ1-3	14	.	.	TRBV6-5	CASKTQGGGNTIYF	TGTGCCAGCAAAACACAGGGCGGTGGAAACACCATATATTTT
TRBJ2-2	14	.	TRBD2	TRBV11-3	CASSAGGYTGELFF	TGTGCCAGCAGCGCGGGGGGGTACACCGGGGAGCTGTTTTTT
TRBJ1-3	13	.	.	TRBV7-9	CASSLDSGNTIYF	TGTGCCAGCAGCTTAGACAGTGGAAACACCATATATTTT
TRBJ2-1	15	.	.	TRBV4-1	CASSQYGGRYNEQFF	TGCGCCAGCAGCCAATATGGGGGCCGGTACAATGAGCAGTTCTTC
TRBJ1-4	14	once	TRBD1	TRBV30	CAWSVAGGGEKLFF	TGTGCCTGGAGTGTAGCAGGGGGTGGTGAAAAACTGTTTTTT
TRBJ1-3	15	.	.	TRBV4-1	CASTLMRDSGNTIYF	TGCGCCAGCACCCTGATGAGGGATTCTGGAAACACCATATATTTT
TRBJ1-5	14	.	.	TRBV6-5	CASSPDLSRQPQHF	TGTGCCAGCAGCCCCGATTTGTCCCGTCAGCCCCAGCATTTT
TRBJ1-2	14	.	.	TRBV7-2	CASARSGEVYGYTF	TGTGCCAGCGCCCGGAGCGGAGAGGTCTATGGCTACACCTTC
TRBJ1-3	15	.	.	TRBV3-1/TRBV3-2	CASRPLSHSGNTIYF	TGTGCCAGCAGGCCCCTCTCACACTCTGGAAACACCATATATTTT
TRBJ2-7	15	once	.	TRBV5-6	CASSLSKNRAYEQYF	TGTGCCAGCAGCTTATCTAAAAACAGGGCCTACGAGCAGTACTTC
TRBJ1-2	14	.	.	TRBV7-2	CASSLQMPNYGYTF	TGTGCCAGCAGCCTACAGATGCCTAACTATGGCTACACCTTC
TRBJ2-5	14	.	TRBD2	TRBV9	CASSDGLARETQYF	TGTGCCAGCAGCGACGGACTAGCGAGGGAGACCCAGTACTTC
TRBJ2-7	15	once	.	TRBV5-1	CASSWAGTDSYEQYF	TGCGCCAGCAGCTGGGCCGGGACTGACTCCTACGAGCAGTACTTC
TRBJ1-2	12	.	TRBD1	TRBV19	CASSPRQGGYTF	TGTGCCAGTAGTCCTCGACAGGGTGGCTACACCTTC
TRBJ1-1	14	.	.	TRBV19	CASSIAGEISEAFF	TGTGCCAGTAGTATTGCAGGAGAGATCTCTGAAGCTTTCTTT
TRBJ1-6	13	.	.	TRBV6-5	CASILRDGSPLHF	TGTGCCAGCATACTAAGGGACGGGTCGCCCCTCCACTTT
TRBJ1-1	13	.	.	TRBV7-9	CASSVSIGLVAFF	TGTGCCAGCAGTGTCAGTATCGGGTTGGTTGCTTTCTTT
TRBJ1-4	14	.	.	TRBV6-5	CASSYGWASEKLFF	TGTGCCAGCAGTTACGGGTGGGCTAGTGAAAAACTGTTTTTT
TRBJ1-5	16	.	.	TRBV7-9	CASSLVSGQNNQPQHF	TGTGCCAGCAGCTTAGTGTCCGGACAGAACAATCAGCCCCAGCATTTT
TRBJ1-6	13	.	.	TRBV3-1/TRBV3-2	CASSQDPNSPLHF	TGTGCCAGCAGCCAAGACCCTAATTCACCCCTCCACTTT
TRBJ1-2	13	.	TRBD1	TRBV5-1	CASSAGQGAGYTF	TGCGCCAGCAGCGCCGGACAGGGGGCAGGCTACACCTTC
TRBJ2-1	16	.	.	TRBV4-2	CASSREGGTPYNEQFF	TGTGCCAGCAGCCGAGAAGGGGGGACCCCCTACAATGAGCAGTTCTTC
TRBJ2-2	13	.	.	TRBV27	CASKERGLRELFF	TGTGCCAGCAAGGAACGGGGGTTAAGGGAGCTGTTTTTT
TRBJ2-7	14	.	.	TRBV7-2	CASSPRTASYEQYF	TGTGCCAGCAGCCCCCGGACAGCTTCCTACGAGCAGTACTTC
TRBJ1-6	16	once	TRBD1	TRBV5-5	CASSSQGAAYNSPLHF	TGTGCCAGCAGTTCCCAGGGGGCCGCCTATAATTCACCCCTCCACTTT